The rows below give T cell receptor beta chains drawn from one sample of a study of T-cell reconstitution after alpha-beta-depleted transplantation in children. MiXCR, run by TCRdb on the PCR reads, gives a single entry per CDR3 protein. The data contain about 400,000 distinct CDR3 sequences, around 21% of them singletons. This material consisted of PBMCs from the stem cell graft donor, taken from the stem cell graft. These receptors were collected from a human donor who donated a stem cell graft to a child with acute myeloid leukemia. Both conserved end residues are part of each CDR3. A D gene is named only where the DNA matches it firmly. Not all rows give a size; the values are once, few, many and, for expanded clones, a class.

cdr3_length,v_call,d_call,clone_size,j_call,cdr3_nt,cdr3_aa
12,TRBV29-1,TRBD1,many,TRBJ2-7,TGCAGCGTTAGGACAGGGACCTACGAGCAGTACTTC,CSVRTGTYEQYF
14,TRBV27,-,-,TRBJ2-5,TGTGCCAGCAAACCAAGTCGGGGCGGAGAGACCCAGTACTTC,CASKPSRGGETQYF
17,TRBV4-1,TRBD2,few,TRBJ2-5,TGCGCCAGCAGCCAAGATAGTTCTAGCGGGAGACGCGAGACCCAGTACTTC,CASSQDSSSGRRETQYF
16,TRBV10-3,TRBD2,-,TRBJ2-1,TGTGCCATCAGTGAGTCACTAGCGGGAGGGCCAAGTGAGCAGTTCTTC,CAISESLAGGPSEQFF
17,TRBV6-1,TRBD2,-,TRBJ2-5,TGTGCCAGCAGTCCAACCGGACTAGCGGGAGTTGGAGAGACCCAGTACTTC,CASSPTGLAGVGETQYF
14,TRBV24-1,-,many,TRBJ1-5,TGTGCCACCAGTGATGGGGGGGACAATCAGCCCCAGCATTTT,CATSDGGDNQPQHF
13,TRBV7-8,TRBD1,-,TRBJ1-4,TGTGCCAGCAGCTTAGACAGGGGAGAAAAACTGTTTTTT,CASSLDRGEKLFF
15,TRBV5-6,-,-,TRBJ2-1,TGTGCCAGCAGCCCCGGACCGGAATCCTACAATGAGCAGTTCTTC,CASSPGPESYNEQFF
14,TRBV28,-,-,TRBJ1-6,TGTGCCAGCAGTTTGAAGTCAGGGAGTTTACCCCTCCACTTT,CASSLKSGSLPLHF
13,TRBV6-5,-,-,TRBJ2-2,TGTGCCAGCAGCCGGACCAGTACCGGGGAGCTGTTTTTT,CASSRTSTGELFF
12,TRBV10-3,-,few,TRBJ1-6,TGTGCCATCAGTGAGACGGACCAGAACCTCCACTTT,CAISETDQNLHF
14,TRBV29-1,TRBD1,-,TRBJ1-4,TGCAGCGTTGGGCGCGGGACAGCCGAAGAAAAACTGTTTTTT,CSVGRGTAEEKLFF
14,TRBV12-3/TRBV12-4,TRBD1,-,TRBJ2-3,TGTGCCACCCTCCCCGGGACAGGCACAGATACGCAGTATTTT,CATLPGTGTDTQYF
14,TRBV28,TRBD1,-,TRBJ1-1,TGTGCCAGCAGCCCCCGGGACAGATACACTGAAGCTTTCTTT,CASSPRDRYTEAFF
15,TRBV5-1,TRBD1,-,TRBJ1-1,TGCGCCAGCAGCACGAACAGGGGGCTCGACACTGAAGCTTTCTTT,CASSTNRGLDTEAFF
15,TRBV12-3/TRBV12-4,-,-,TRBJ2-5,TGTGCCAGCAGTTTAGGTCGGTCAAGGACTGAGACCCAGTACTTC,CASSLGRSRTETQYF
15,TRBV6-5,-,-,TRBJ2-1,TGTGCCAGCAGTTACTCAGGGGGAACCTACAATGAGCAGTTCTTC,CASSYSGGTYNEQFF
18,TRBV12-3/TRBV12-4,TRBD2,-,TRBJ2-1,TGTGCCAGCAGTTTAAGGACTAGCGGGATTCGCTCCTACAATGAGCAGTTCTTC,CASSLRTSGIRSYNEQFF
14,TRBV20-1,-,few,TRBJ2-5,TGCAGTGCTAGTGATGGCGGGTACCAAGAGACCCAGTACTTC,CSASDGGYQETQYF
16,TRBV10-3,TRBD2,-,TRBJ2-7,TGTGCCATCAGTGAGACCCAGCGGGGGGCTACCTACGAGCAGTACTTC,CAISETQRGATYEQYF
15,TRBV5-1,-,-,TRBJ2-2,TGCGCCAGCAGCTTGGAGGGCCCTCACACCGGGGAGCTGTTTTTT,CASSLEGPHTGELFF
15,TRBV10-1,TRBD1,few,TRBJ2-5,TGCGCCAGCAGTGACGGTACAGGGGGCATAGAGACCCAGTACTTC,CASSDGTGGIETQYF
15,TRBV15,-,few,TRBJ2-3,TGTGCCACCAGCAGAGATAAAGACTACACAGATACGCAGTATTTT,CATSRDKDYTDTQYF
15,TRBV27,TRBD2,few,TRBJ2-1,TGTGCCAGCAGTCTTTCAGCGGGAGGGGGTAATGAGCAGTTCTTC,CASSLSAGGGNEQFF
15,TRBV2,-,-,TRBJ1-1,TGTGCCAGCAGAAGGGGTCCTACGGAGGGTACTGAAGCTTTCTTT,CASRRGPTEGTEAFF
13,TRBV20-1,TRBD1,-,TRBJ2-7,TGCAGTGCCTACCGACAGGGGGCGAGCGAGCAGTACTTC,CSAYRQGASEQYF